The rows below give T cell receptor beta chains drawn from one sample of a study of shared T cell receptors in the human thymus. Clones were read by immunoSEQ multiplex PCR, and TCRdb kept only the in-frame ones, dropping some. The repertoire holds over 65,000 clones, with 90% to 95% as singletons. The sequenced sample consisted of thymocytes. Receptors originate from a human donor. Each CDR3 is given without its conserved first and last residue. Fields, in order: clone size, J gene, V gene, CDR3 protein. Clone size appears in some rows only: once, few, many, or a class for an expanded clone.

size: -
J: TRBJ2-2
V: TRBV7-2
CDR3: ASSFPGGLVNTGELF

size: -
J: TRBJ1-5
V: TRBV10-3
CDR3: AISEQGLNQPQH

size: -
J: TRBJ2-7
V: TRBV11-2
CDR3: AKGGNSRSYEQY

size: -
J: TRBJ1-2
V: TRBV19
CDR3: ASSPVRRGYGYT

size: -
J: TRBJ2-2
V: TRBV5-3
CDR3: ARSLSGQGPLLNTGELF

size: -
J: TRBJ2-1
V: TRBV4-2
CDR3: ASVADPSQVREQF

size: -
J: TRBJ1-6
V: TRBV7-2
CDR3: ASSYLLESVNSPLH

size: -
J: TRBJ1-5
V: TRBV7-2
CDR3: ASTDGYQPQH

size: -
J: TRBJ1-5
V: TRBV25-1
CDR3: ASSTGANQPQH

size: -
J: TRBJ1-2
V: TRBV14
CDR3: ASSTGQGEDGYT

size: -
J: TRBJ2-3
V: TRBV27
CDR3: ASSVRVMVDTQY

size: -
J: TRBJ2-7
V: TRBV28
CDR3: ASSFPRGTCEQY

size: few
J: TRBJ1-6
V: TRBV5-4
CDR3: ASSLGAWQNSPLH

size: -
J: TRBJ2-1
V: TRBV30
CDR3: AWDNAGAREQF

size: -
J: TRBJ1-4
V: TRBV7-2
CDR3: ASTLQGANEKLF

size: -
J: TRBJ2-5
V: TRBV12-5
CDR3: ASGTDKKETQY

size: -
J: TRBJ2-6
V: TRBV27
CDR3: ASSSPPQLAGANVLT

size: -
J: TRBJ1-1
V: TRBV5-4
CDR3: ASSQDRGGAEAF

size: -
J: TRBJ2-7
V: TRBV7-2
CDR3: ASSLGSDSSRACYEQY

size: -
J: TRBJ2-5
V: TRBV7-3
CDR3: ASSLSYSRRETQY

size: -
J: TRBJ2-1
V: TRBV5-1
CDR3: ASSRADNEQF

size: -
J: TRBJ2-7
V: TRBV28
CDR3: ASSLGQGTYEQY

size: once
J: TRBJ2-5
V: TRBV27
CDR3: ASSSGLTKETQY

size: -
J: TRBJ1-2
V: TRBV6-1
CDR3: ASRGTGKGGYT

size: -
J: TRBJ1-5
V: TRBV11-2
CDR3: ARGPCGQPQH

size: -
J: TRBJ1-2
V: TRBV7-3
CDR3: ASSLLGQENTYT

size: -
J: TRBJ1-2
V: TRBV6-5
CDR3: ASSYEEGDNYGYT

size: -
J: TRBJ2-7
V: TRBV6-5
CDR3: ASSYHTSAPYEQY

size: -
J: TRBJ1-1
V: TRBV19
CDR3: ASSRTRENTEAF

size: -
J: TRBJ2-3
V: TRBV10-3
CDR3: AIRDRRSTDTQY

size: -
J: TRBJ2-7
V: TRBV19
CDR3: ASRDFLSPSYEQY

size: -
J: TRBJ1-5
V: TRBV7-2
CDR3: ASSYLDRTNQPQH

size: once
J: TRBJ2-1
V: TRBV13
CDR3: ASSPLTGTEIYNEQF

size: -
J: TRBJ2-3
V: TRBV7-9
CDR3: ASSQPGPTDTQY

size: once
J: TRBJ1-1
V: TRBV5-6
CDR3: ASSLATESEAF

size: once
J: TRBJ2-1
V: TRBV7-3
CDR3: ASSFNSGGPLYNEQF

size: once
J: TRBJ2-3
V: TRBV11-2
CDR3: ASSLSPRVADTQY

size: -
J: TRBJ1-1
V: TRBV5-5
CDR3: ASSQGPGPIEAF

size: -
J: TRBJ2-7
V: TRBV27
CDR3: ASSLWTRQGGRGEQY

size: -
J: TRBJ2-2
V: TRBV7-9
CDR3: ASSLAGPAGGPNSGELF

size: -
J: TRBJ1-2
V: TRBV19
CDR3: ASRIDREGVDGYT

size: -
J: TRBJ1-3
V: TRBV10-3
CDR3: AISEIGDSFSGNTIY

size: -
J: TRBJ2-2
V: TRBV5-6
CDR3: ASSLYFERNTGELF

size: -
J: TRBJ2-3
V: TRBV7-9
CDR3: ASNPAGWTDTQY

size: -
J: TRBJ1-3
V: TRBV11-2
CDR3: ASSLPVPQGCGNTIY

size: -
J: TRBJ1-5
V: TRBV19
CDR3: ASSIDAAWGQPQH

size: -
J: TRBJ1-1
V: TRBV7-9
CDR3: ASSPVGRKSRRDTEAF

size: -
J: TRBJ1-4
V: TRBV5-6
CDR3: ASSSPAGDLF